The next 13 T cell receptor beta chains were all read from a single sample in a study of blood T cell repertoires in COVID-19. Produced via immunoSEQ multiplex PCR; TCRdb's table is partial and in-frame only. The sample lists 150,000 or so clones, 85% to 90% occurring once. The sample was peripheral blood. The source is a man aged 80 or over with acute or convalescent COVID-19.

The chain uses TRBV5-5 and TRBJ2-1, with D possibly TRBD2 on 7 matching bases. Trimming took 5 bases from V and 10 from J, leaving 22 bases between them. CDR1 is SGHKS, CDR2 YYEKEE, per germline (reference sequence). The CDR3 runs to 15 residues. The CDR3 region has the DNA TGTGCCAGCAGGGACGGGGGGCTCCAGTTACAGGAGCAGTTCTTC. This codes for CASRDGGLQLQEQFF.

This sequence joins TRBV5-1 and TRBJ1-6, with D maybe TRBD1 (5 bases). Germline V lookup: CDR1 SGHRS, CDR2 YFSETQ. Trimming removed 0 bases at V and 7 bases at J, with 11 bases between. There are 15 residues in the CDR3. The CDR3 DNA reads TGCGCCAGCAGCTTGGAGGGGATGGGAAATTCACCCCTCCACTTT. Protein product: CASSLEGMGNSPLHF.

A single count supports this clone. The V gene is TRBV3-1 (or the pseudogene TRBV3-2), the J gene TRBJ1-5; D remains ambiguous. Trimming took 7 bases from V and 1 from J, leaving 11 bases between them. CDR1 and CDR2 from the germline V gene are LGHDT and YNNKEL (reference sequence). This CDR3 spans 14 amino acids. The DNA for the CDR3 is TGTGCCAGCACATTACACGGGAGCAATCAGCCCCAGCATTTT. It codes for CASTLHGSNQPQHF.

This clone was seen more than once but under ten times. In DNA, the CDR3 is TGCGCCAGCAGTGACCGGGGGACTAGTCGCACCGGGGAGCTGTTTTTT. Amino acid sequence: CASSDRGTSRTGELFF. The chain combines TRBV10-1 with TRBJ2-2, with 8 positions matching TRBD2. CDR1 is WNHNN, CDR2 SYGVQD, per germline (reference sequence). The CDR3 totals 16 residues. J gave up 4 bases and V 3 bases, and 7 bases lay outside the gene matches.

V usage is TRBV4-2 and J usage is TRBJ1-1; D is perhaps TRBD1 (6 bases). CDR1 and CDR2 from the germline V gene are LGHNA and YNFKEQ. CDR3 length: 15 amino acids. Trimming left V 4 bases short and J 1 base short, with 13 bases between. The CDR3 protein is CASSRPDSPNTEAFF. The DNA for the CDR3 is TGTGCCAGCAGCCGCCCGGACAGCCCGAACACTGAAGCTTTCTTT.

The count of this clone is one. The gene calls are TRBV2 and TRBJ2-7; TRBD2 aligns across 10 bases. Germline lookup yields CDR1 SNHLY and CDR2 FYNNEI. The CDR3 consists of 14 residues. After removal of 7 bases from V and 5 bases from J, the junction contained 8 bases not matched to a gene. The CDR3 DNA is TGTGCCAGCACCTCGCTAGCGGGAGACCACGAGCAGTACTTC. Translated, it gives CASTSLAGDHEQYF.

The rearrangement joins TRBV4-1 to TRBJ1-5; D unclear. Trimming took 0 bases from V and 2 from J, leaving 11 bases between them. Germline V gene lookup returns CDR1 MGHRA and CDR2 YSYEKL. This CDR3 has 16 amino acids. For the CDR3, the DNA is TGCGCCAGCAGCCAAGAGGCCGTGGTTGGCAATCAGCCCCAGCATTTT. It codes for CASSQEAVVGNQPQHF.

The chain joins TRBV3-1 (or the pseudogene TRBV3-2) to TRBJ2-7, with 9 bases lining up with TRBD2. This CDR3 region has 14 residues. Germline V gene lookup returns CDR1 LGHDT and CDR2 YNNKEL (reference sequence). J lost 7 bases, V lost 3 bases, and 7 bases had no gene match. CDR3 DNA: TGTGCCAGCAGCCATGGCGGGGGGGCCTCGGAGCAGTACTTC. Its translation: CASSHGGGASEQYF.

This sequence joins TRBV5-1 and TRBJ2-3; TRBD2 agrees at 11 bases. Trimming cost V 1 base and J 6 bases; bases outside gene matches: 4. CDR3 length: 15 residues. Per the germline V gene, CDR1 is SGHRS and CDR2 is YFSETQ. This CDR3 is CASSLTSGSGDTQYF. The CDR3 DNA follows: TGCGCCAGCAGCTTGACTAGCGGGAGCGGGGATACGCAGTATTTT.

In regard to this clone: One end of the junction does not line up with germline, which may come from a read error. The chain links TRBV7-7 to TRBJ1-2; D ambiguous. CDR1 is SSHAT and CDR2 is FNYEAQ in the germline V gene (reference sequence). The CDR3 covers 16 residues. The CDR3 is CASSLARAGINYGYTF. The CDR3 DNA follows: TGTGCTAGCAGCTTAGCGAGGGCAGGAATCAACTATGGCTACACCTTC.

CDR3 loop: CASSLGLAGDEQYF. The CDR3 nucleotides are TGTGCCAGCAGCCTGGGACTAGCGGGAGACGAGCAGTACTTC. The chain joins TRBV7-9 to TRBJ2-7; 14 positions agree with TRBD2. From germline, CDR1 is SEHNR and CDR2 FQNEAQ (reference sequence). The CDR3 covers 14 residues. Trimming removed 5 bases from V and 5 bases from J; junction bases left unmatched: 2. The whole variable domain, remainder taken from reference TRBV7-9 and TRBJ2-7, is DTGVSQNPRHKITKRGQNVTFRCDPISEHNRLYWYRQTLGQGPEFLTYFQNEAQLEKSRLLSDRFSAERPKGSFSTLEIQRTEQGDSAMYLCASSLGLAGDEQYFGPGTRLTVT.

This chain links TRBV7-3 with TRBJ2-1, with 7 bases lining up with TRBD2. This CDR3 has 14 residues. Germline-derived CDR1 and CDR2 are SGHTA and FQGTGA. The V and J ends lost 1 base and 7 bases, in that order; junction bases with no gene match: 4. This CDR3 reads CASSLRTGGNEQFF. Written as DNA, the CDR3 is TGTGCCAGCAGCTTAAGGACCGGGGGGAATGAGCAGTTCTTC.

V and J are TRBV9 and TRBJ2-2, with D possibly matching TRBD1 (6 bases). The germline V gene has CDR1 SGDLS and CDR2 YYNGEE. The CDR3 runs 18 residues. Trimming stripped 3 bases from V and 1 base from J, with 19 bases between. CDR3 nucleotide sequence: TGTGCCAGCAGCGCTCGCCACACCGGGACAATGAACACCGGGGAGCTGTTTTTT. Translation: CASSARHTGTMNTGELFF.